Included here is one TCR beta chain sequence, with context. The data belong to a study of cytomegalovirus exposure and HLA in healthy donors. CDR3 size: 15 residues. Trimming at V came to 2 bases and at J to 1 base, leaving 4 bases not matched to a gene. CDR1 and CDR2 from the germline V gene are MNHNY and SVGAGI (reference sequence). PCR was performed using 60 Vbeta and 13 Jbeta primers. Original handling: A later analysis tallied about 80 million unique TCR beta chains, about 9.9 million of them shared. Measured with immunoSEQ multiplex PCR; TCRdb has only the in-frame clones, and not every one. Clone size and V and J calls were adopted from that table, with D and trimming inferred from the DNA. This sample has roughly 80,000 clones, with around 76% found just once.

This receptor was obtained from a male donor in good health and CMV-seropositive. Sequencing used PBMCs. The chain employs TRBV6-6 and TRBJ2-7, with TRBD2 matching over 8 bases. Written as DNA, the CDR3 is TGTGCCAGCAGTTACGGGGCGGGGGGTTCCTACGAGCAGTACTTC. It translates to CASSYGAGGSYEQYF.